This T cell receptor beta chain was retrieved from a study of cytomegalovirus exposure and HLA in healthy donors. Study as a whole: A previous analysis identified 117 million unique TCR beta sequences derived from some 170 million T cells. Study findings and constraints: The listing of some 170 TCR beta chains classed them as cytomegalovirus-associated. The number of N-insertions in an Asian-associated ancestry cluster was reportedly below the approximately 700-donor mean in a later analysis. With DRB1 most and HLA-C fewest, TCR association rates differed between HLA loci in a later analysis.

Trimming shortened V by 7 bases and J by 4 bases, and 19 bases separated the two germline ends. The CDR3 totals 16 residues. Germline CDR1 MNHEY, CDR2 SMNVEV (reference sequence). Concerning this clone itself: What it binds is not known.

Amplification used 60 Vbeta primers and 13 Jbeta primers. Sequenced by immunoSEQ multiplex PCR; TCRdb stores in-frame clones only, minus some. The sample contains about 120,000 clones, roughly three fifths of which appear only once. Source material: PBMCs. The TCR sequence derives from a woman aged 40 to 50 in good health and CMV-seropositive. This rearrangement joins TRBV27 to TRBJ1-4; TRBD1 is a possible D gene (6 bases). CDR3 nucleotides: TGTGCCAGCACCGCCGGCAGGGGTGAAGGTAATGAAAAACTGTTTTTT. Protein product: CASTAGRGEGNEKLFF.